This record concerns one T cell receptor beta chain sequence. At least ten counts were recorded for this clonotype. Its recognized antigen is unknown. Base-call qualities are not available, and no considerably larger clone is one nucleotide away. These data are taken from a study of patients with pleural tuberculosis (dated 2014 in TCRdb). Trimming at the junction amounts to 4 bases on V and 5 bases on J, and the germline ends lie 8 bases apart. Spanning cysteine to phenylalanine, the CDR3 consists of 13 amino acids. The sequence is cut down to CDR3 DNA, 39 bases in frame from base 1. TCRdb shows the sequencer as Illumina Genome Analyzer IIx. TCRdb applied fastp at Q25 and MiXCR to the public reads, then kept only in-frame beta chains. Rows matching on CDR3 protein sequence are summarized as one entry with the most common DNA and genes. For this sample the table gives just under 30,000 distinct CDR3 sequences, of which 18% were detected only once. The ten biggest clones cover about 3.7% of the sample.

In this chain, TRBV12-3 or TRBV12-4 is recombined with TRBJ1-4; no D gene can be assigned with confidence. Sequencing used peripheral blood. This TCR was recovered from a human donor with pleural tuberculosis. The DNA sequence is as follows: TGTGCCAGCAGTTGGGCAGCAAATGAAAAACTGTTTTTT. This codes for CASSWAANEKLFF.